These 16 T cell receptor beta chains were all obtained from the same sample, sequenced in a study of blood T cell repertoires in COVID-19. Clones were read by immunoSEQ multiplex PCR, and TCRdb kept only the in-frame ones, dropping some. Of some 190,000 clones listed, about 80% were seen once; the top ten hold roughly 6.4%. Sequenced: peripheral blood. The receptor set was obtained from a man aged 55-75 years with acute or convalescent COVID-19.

The chain's CDR3 is CASSLILAGINSPLHF. The DNA of the CDR3 is TGTGCCAGCAGCTTAATCCTGGCAGGGATCAATTCACCCCTCCACTTT. J is TRBJ1-6 and V is TRBV11-2, with D possibly matching TRBD1 (5 bases). CDR3 size: 16 residues. Germline V gives CDR1 SGHAT, CDR2 FQNNGV. V was pared by 2 bases and J by 7 bases, with 15 bases between.

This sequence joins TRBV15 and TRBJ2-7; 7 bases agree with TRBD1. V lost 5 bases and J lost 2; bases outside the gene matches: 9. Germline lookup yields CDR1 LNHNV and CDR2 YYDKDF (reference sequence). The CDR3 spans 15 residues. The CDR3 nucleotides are TGTGCCACCAGCCGCGGACAGGTAAATCCCTACGAGCAGTACTTC. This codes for CATSRGQVNPYEQYF.

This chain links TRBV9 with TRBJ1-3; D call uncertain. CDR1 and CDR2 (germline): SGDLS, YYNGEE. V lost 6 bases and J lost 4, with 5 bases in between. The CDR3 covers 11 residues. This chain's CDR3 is CASKSGNTIYF. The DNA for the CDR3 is TGTGCCAGCAAATCAGGAAACACCATATATTTT.

The CDR3 protein is CASSINPNTGELFF. The CDR3 nucleotides are TGTGCCAGTAGTATTAATCCGAACACCGGGGAGCTGTTTTTT. This chain joins TRBV19 and TRBJ2-2; no clear D. Trimming took 3 bases from V and 0 from J, leaving 5 bases between them. CDR1 is LNHDA and CDR2 is SQIVND in the germline V gene (reference sequence). CDR3 length equals 14 residues. Filled out from reference TRBV19 and TRBJ2-2, the complete variable domain reads DGGITQSPKYLFRKEGQNVTLSCEQNLNHDAMYWYRQDPGQGLRLIYYSQIVNDFQKGDIAEGYSVSREKKESFPLTVTSAQKNPTAFYLCASSINPNTGELFFGEGSRLTVL.

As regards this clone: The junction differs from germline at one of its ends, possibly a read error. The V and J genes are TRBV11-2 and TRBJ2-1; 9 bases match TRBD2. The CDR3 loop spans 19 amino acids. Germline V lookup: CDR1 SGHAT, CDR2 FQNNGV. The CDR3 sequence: CASSLDSAGGFISHNEQFF. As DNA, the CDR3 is TGTGCCAGCAGCTTAGATAGCGCGGGGGGGTTTATCTCCCACAATGAGCAGTTCTTC.

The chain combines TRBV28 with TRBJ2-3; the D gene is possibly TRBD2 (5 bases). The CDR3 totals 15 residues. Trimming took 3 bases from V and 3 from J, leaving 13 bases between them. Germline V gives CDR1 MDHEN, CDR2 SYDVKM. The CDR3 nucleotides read TGTGCCAGCAGTTTTAGTAGCGAGATTACAGATACGCAGTATTTT. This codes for CASSFSSEITDTQYF.

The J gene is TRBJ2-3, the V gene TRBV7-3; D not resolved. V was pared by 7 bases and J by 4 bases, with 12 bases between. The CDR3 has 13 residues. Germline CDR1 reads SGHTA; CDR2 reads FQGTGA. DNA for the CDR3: TGTGCCAGCAAGAAGGTAGCATCAGATACGCAGTATTTT. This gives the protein CASKKVASDTQYF.

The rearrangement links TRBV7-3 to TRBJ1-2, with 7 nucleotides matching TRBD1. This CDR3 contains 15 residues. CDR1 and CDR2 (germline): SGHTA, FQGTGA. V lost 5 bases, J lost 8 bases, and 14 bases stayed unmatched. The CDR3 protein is CASSTRQGGREGYTF. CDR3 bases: TGTGCCAGCAGCACCCGACAGGGTGGGCGCGAAGGCTACACCTTC.

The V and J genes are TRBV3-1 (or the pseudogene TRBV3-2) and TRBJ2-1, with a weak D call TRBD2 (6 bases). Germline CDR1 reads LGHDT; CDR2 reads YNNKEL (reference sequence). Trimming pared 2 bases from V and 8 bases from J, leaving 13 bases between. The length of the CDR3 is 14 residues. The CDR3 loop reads CASSQRGTAHEQFF. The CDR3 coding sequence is TGTGCCAGCAGCCAACGCGGGACTGCCCATGAGCAGTTCTTC.

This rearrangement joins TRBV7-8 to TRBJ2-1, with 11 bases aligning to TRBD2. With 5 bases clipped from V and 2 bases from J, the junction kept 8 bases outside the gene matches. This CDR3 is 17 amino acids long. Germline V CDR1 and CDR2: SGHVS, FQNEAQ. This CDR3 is CASSPKFSGRAYNEQFF. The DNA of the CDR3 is TGTGCCAGCAGCCCGAAATTTAGCGGGAGGGCCTACAATGAGCAGTTCTTC.

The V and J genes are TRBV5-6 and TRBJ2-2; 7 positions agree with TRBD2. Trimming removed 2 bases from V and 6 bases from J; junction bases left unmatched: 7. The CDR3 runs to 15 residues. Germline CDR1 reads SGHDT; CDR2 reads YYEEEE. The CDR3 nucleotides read TGTGCCAGCAGCTTCGGCGGGAGAGCTGCCGGGGAGCTGTTTTTT. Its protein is CASSFGGRAAGELFF.

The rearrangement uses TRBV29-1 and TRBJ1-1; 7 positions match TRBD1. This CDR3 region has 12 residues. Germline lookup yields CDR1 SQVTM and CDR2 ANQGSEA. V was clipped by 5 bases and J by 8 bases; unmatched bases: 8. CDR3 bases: TGCAGCGTTTCTAGCGACAGGGCCGAAGCTTTCTTT. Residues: CSVSSDRAEAFF.

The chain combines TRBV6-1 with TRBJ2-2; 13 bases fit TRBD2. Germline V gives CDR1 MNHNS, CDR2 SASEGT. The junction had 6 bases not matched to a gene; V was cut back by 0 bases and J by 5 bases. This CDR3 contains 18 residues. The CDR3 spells CASSEATSGRAGTGELFF. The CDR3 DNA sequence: TGTGCCAGCAGTGAAGCTACTAGCGGGAGGGCCGGGACCGGGGAGCTGTTTTTT.

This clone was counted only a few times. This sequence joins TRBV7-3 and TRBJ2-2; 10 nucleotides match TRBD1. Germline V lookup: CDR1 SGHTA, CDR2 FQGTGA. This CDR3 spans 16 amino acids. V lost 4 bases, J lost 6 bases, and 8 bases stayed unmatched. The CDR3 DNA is TGTGCCAGCAGCTCCACCGGGACAGGGGTGGCCGGGGAGCTGTTTTTT. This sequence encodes CASSSTGTGVAGELFF.

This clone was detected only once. As DNA, the CDR3 is TGCGCCAGCAGCCAAGGGTCCGGACAGGGAGTGATGGAGCCCCAGCATTTT. It is translated as CASSQGSGQGVMEPQHF. This rearrangement joins TRBV4-1 to TRBJ1-5; 8 positions agree with TRBD1. After removal of 1 base from V and 8 bases from J, the junction contained 13 bases not matched to a gene. The CDR3 length is 17 residues. CDR1 and CDR2 from the germline V gene are MGHRA and YSYEKL.

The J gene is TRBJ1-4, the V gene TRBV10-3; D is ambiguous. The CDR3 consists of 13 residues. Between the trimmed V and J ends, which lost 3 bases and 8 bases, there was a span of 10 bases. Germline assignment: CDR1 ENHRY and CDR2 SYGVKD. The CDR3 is CAISDGTAEKLFF. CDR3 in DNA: TGTGCCATCAGTGATGGAACAGCCGAAAAACTGTTTTTT.